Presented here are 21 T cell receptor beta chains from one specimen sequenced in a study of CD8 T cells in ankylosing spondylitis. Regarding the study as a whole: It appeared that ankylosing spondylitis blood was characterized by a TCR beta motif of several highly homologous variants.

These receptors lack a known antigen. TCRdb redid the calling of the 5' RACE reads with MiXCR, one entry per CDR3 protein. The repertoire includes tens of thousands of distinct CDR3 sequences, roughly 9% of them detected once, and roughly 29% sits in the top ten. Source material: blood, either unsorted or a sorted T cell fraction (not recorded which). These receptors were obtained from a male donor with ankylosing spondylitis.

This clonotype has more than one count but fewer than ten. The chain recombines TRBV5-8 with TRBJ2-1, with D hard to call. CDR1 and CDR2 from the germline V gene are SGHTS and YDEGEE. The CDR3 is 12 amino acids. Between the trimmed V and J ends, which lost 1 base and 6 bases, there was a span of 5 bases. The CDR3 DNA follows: TGTGCCAGCAGCTTGACTGTCAATGAGCAGTTCTTC. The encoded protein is CASSLTVNEQFF.

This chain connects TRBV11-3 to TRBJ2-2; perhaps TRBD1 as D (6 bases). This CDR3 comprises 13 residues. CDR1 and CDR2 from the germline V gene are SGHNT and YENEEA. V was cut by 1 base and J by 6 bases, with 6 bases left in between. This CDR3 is CASSLGTAGELFF. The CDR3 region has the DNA TGTGCCAGCAGCTTAGGGACAGCCGGGGAGCTGTTTTTT.

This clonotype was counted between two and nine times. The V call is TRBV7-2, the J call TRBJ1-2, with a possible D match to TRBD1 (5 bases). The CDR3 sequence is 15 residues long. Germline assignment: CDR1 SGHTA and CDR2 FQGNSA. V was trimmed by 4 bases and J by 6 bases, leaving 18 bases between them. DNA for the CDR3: TGTGCCAGCAGCTACCCAGGGTTTTCAAAAGATGGCTACACCTTC. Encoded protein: CASSYPGFSKDGYTF.

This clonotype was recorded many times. The CDR3 here is CASSPESWSTDTQYF. Written as DNA, the CDR3 is TGTGCCAGCAGTCCCGAAAGTTGGAGCACAGATACGCAGTATTTT. This rearrangement joins TRBV25-1 to TRBJ2-3; no reliable D call. The CDR3 length is 15 residues. V was clipped by 5 bases and J by 0 bases, with 12 bases between them. Germline CDR1 MGHDK, CDR2 SYGVNS.

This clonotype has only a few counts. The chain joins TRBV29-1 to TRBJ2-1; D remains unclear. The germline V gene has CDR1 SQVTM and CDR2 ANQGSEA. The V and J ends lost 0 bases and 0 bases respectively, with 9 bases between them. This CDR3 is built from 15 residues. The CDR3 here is CSVEDVFGSYNEQFF. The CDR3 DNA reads TGCAGCGTTGAAGATGTCTTCGGCTCCTACAATGAGCAGTTCTTC.

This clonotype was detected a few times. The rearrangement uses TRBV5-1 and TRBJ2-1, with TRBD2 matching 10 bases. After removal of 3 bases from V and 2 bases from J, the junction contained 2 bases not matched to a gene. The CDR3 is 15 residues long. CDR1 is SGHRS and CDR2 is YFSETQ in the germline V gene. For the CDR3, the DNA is TGCGCCAGCAGCTCGACTAGCGGGCCCTACAATGAGCAGTTCTTC. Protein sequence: CASSSTSGPYNEQFF.

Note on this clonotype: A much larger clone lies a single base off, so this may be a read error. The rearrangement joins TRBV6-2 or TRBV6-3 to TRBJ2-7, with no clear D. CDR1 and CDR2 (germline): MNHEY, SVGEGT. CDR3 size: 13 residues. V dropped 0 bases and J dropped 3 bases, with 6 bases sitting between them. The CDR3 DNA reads TGTGCCAGCAGTTACTCGTCGATCTACGAGCAGTACTTC. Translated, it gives CASSYSSIYEQYF.

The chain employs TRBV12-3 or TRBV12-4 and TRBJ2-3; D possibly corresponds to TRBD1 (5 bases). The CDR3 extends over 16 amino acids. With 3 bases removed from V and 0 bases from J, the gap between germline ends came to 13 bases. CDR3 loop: CASSLRQPISTDTQYF. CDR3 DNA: TGTGCCAGCAGTTTGAGACAGCCGATTAGCACAGATACGCAGTATTTT.

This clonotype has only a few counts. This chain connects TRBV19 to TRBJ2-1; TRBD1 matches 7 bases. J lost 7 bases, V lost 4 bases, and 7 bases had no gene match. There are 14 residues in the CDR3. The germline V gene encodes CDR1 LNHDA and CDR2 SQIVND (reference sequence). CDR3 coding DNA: TGTGCCAGTAGTACGCCGGACAGGAGGAATGAGCAGTTCTTC. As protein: CASSTPDRRNEQFF. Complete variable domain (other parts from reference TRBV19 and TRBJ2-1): DGGITQSPKYLFRKEGQNVTLSCEQNLNHDAMYWYRQDPGQGLRLIYYSQIVNDFQKGDIAEGYSVSREKKESFPLTVTSAQKNPTAFYLCASSTPDRRNEQFFGPGTRLTVL.

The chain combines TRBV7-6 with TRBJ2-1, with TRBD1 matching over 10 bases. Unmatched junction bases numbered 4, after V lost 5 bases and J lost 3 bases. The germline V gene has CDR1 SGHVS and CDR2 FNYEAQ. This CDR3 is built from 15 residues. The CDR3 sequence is CASSPTGGSYNEQFF. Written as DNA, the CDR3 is TGTGCCAGCAGCCCGACAGGGGGCAGCTACAATGAGCAGTTCTTC.

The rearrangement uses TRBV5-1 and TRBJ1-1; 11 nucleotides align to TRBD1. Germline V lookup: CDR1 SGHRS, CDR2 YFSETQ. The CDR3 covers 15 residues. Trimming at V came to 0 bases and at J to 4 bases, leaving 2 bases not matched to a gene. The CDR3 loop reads CASSLEGQGATEAFF. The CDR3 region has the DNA TGCGCCAGCAGCTTGGAAGGACAGGGGGCCACTGAAGCTTTCTTT.

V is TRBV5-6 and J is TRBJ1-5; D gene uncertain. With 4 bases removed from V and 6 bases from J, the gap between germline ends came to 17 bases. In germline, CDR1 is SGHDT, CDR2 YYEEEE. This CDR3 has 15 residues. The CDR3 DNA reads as TGTGCCAGCAGCCTGCGGTGGCAACCCGGTCAGCCCCAGCATTTT. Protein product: CASSLRWQPGQPQHF.

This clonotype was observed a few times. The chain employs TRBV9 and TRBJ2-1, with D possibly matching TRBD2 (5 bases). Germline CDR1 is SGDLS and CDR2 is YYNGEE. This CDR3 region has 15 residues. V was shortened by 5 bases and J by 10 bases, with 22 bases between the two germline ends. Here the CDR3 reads CASRAPTAGPREQFF. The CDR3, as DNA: TGTGCCAGCAGGGCCCCTACGGCGGGCCCAAGAGAGCAGTTCTTC.

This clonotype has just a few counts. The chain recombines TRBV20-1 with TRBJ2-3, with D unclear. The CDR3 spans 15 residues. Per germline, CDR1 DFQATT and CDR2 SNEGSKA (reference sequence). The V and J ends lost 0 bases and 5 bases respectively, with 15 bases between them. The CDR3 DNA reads TGCAGTGCTAGAGATTATTCGGACCGAAGAGATACGCAGTATTTT. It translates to CSARDYSDRRDTQYF.

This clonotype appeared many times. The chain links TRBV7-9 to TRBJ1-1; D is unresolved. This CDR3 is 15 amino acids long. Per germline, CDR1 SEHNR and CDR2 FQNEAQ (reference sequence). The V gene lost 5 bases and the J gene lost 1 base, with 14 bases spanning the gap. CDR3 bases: TGTGCCAGCAGCCCAGGAGACACCAAGAACACTGAAGCTTTCTTT. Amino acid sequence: CASSPGDTKNTEAFF.

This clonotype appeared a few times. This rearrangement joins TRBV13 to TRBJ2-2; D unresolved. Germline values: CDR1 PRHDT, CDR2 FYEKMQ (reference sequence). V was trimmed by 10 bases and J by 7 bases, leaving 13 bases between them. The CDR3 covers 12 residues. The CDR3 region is CATAVGNGELFF. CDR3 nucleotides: TGTGCCACCGCCGTGGGGAACGGGGAGCTGTTTTTT.

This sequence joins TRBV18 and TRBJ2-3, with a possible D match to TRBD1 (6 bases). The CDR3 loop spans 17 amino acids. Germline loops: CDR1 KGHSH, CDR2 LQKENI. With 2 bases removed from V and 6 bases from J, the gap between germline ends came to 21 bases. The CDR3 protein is CASSPSQGRTDWDTQYF. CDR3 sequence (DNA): TGTGCCAGCTCACCATCCCAGGGGAGAACCGATTGGGATACGCAGTATTTT. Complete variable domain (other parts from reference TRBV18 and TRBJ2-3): NAGVMQNPRHLVRRRGQEARLRCSPMKGHSHVYWYRQLPEEGLKFMVYLQKENIIDESGMPKERFSAEFPKEGPSILRIQQVVRGDSAAYFCASSPSQGRTDWDTQYFGPGTRLTVL.

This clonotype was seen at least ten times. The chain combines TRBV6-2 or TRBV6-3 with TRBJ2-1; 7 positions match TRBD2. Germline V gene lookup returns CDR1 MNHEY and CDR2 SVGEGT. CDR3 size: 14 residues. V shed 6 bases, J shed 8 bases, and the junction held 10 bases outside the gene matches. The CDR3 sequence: CASSWTSIGDEQFF. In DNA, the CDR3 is TGTGCCAGCAGCTGGACTAGTATAGGCGATGAGCAGTTCTTC.

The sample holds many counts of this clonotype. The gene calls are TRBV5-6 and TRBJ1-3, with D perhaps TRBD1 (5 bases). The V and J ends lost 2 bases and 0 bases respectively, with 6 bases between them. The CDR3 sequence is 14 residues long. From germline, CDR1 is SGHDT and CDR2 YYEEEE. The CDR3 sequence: CASSFGGSGNTIYF. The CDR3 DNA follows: TGTGCCAGCAGCTTTGGGGGCTCTGGAAACACCATATATTTT. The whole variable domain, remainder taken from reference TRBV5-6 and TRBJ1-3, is DAGVTQSPTHLIKTRGQQVTLRCSPKSGHDTVSWYQQALGQGPQFIFQYYEEEERQRGNFPDRFSGHQFPNYSSELNVNALLLGDSALYLCASSFGGSGNTIYFGEGSWLTVV.

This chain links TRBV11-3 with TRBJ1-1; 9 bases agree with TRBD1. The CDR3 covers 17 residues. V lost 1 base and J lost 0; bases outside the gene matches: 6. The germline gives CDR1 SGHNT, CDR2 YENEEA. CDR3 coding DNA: TGTGCCAGCAGCTTAGGCTGGGGACAGGGAATGAACACTGAAGCTTTCTTT. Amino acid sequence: CASSLGWGQGMNTEAFF.

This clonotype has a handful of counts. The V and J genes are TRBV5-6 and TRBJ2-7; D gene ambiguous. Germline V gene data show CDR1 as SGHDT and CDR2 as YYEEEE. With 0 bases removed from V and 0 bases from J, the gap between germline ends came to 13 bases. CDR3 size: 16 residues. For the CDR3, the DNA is TGTGCCAGCAGCTTGGCGGCGGACGGTAGCTCCTACGAGCAGTACTTC. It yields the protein CASSLAADGSSYEQYF.